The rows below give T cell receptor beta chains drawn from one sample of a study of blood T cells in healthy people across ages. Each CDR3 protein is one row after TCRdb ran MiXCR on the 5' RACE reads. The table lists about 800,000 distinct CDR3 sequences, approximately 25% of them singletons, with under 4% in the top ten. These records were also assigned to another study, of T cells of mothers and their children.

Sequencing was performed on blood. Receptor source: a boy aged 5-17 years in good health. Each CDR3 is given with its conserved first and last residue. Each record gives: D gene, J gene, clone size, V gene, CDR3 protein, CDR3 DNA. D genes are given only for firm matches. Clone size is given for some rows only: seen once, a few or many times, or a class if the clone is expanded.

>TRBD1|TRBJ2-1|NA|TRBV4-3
CASSQGAGQGVNEQFF
TGCGCCAGCAGCCAAGGCGCGGGACAGGGAGTTAATGAGCAGTTCTTC
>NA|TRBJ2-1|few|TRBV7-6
CASSSSTYRGDEQFF
NA
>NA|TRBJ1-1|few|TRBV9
CASSVERNTEAFF
TGTGCCAGCAGCGTAGAACGGAACACTGAAGCTTTCTTT
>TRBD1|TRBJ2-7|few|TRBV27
CASSLSPGQQTSEQYF
TGTGCCAGCAGTTTATCCCCGGGACAGCAAACGAGCGAGCAGTACTTC
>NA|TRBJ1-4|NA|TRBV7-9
CASGSSRGQTATNEKLFF
TGTGCCAGCGGCTCCTCCAGGGGACAAACTGCAACTAATGAAAAACTGTTTTTT
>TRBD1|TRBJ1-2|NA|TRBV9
CASSADRVGGYTF
TGTGCCAGCAGCGCCGACAGGGTTGGAGGCTACACCTTC
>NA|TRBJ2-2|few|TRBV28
CASSFRLGAGGELFF
TGTGCCAGCAGTTTTCGATTGGGGGCCGGCGGGGAGCTGTTTTTT
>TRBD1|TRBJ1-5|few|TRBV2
CASSFGGGGEQPQHF
TGTGCCAGCAGTTTTGGGGGAGGGGGCGAGCAGCCCCAGCATTTT
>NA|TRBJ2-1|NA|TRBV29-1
CSVEETIYNEQFF
TGCAGCGTTGAAGAGACAATATACAATGAGCAGTTCTTC
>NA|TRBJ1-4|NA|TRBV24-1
CATSAGGAGNEKLFF
TGTGCCACCAGCGCCGGGGGGGCAGGGAATGAAAAACTGTTTTTT
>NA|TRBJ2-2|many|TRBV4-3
CASSQGFKQGGTGELFF
TGCGCCAGCAGCCAAGGCTTTAAGCAGGGGGGGACCGGGGAGCTGTTTTTT
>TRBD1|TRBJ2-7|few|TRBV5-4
CASSTGTVASYEQYF
TGTGCCAGCAGCACCGGGACAGTCGCATCCTACGAGCAGTACTTC
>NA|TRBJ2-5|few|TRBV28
CASSLRRPVVTQYF
TGTGCCAGCAGTTTGAGACGGCCAGTGGTGACCCAGTACTTC
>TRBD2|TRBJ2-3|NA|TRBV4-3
CASSQDPSGRNTDTQYF
TGCGCCAGCAGCCAAGATCCAAGCGGGAGGAACACAGATACGCAGTATTTT
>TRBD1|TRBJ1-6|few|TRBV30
CAWSAGQGTSPLHF
TGTGCCTGGAGTGCGGGACAGGGAACTTCACCCCTCCACTTT
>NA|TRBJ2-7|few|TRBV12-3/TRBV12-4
CASAGDPTIGQYF
TGTGCCAGCGCGGGTGACCCTACGATTGGGCAGTACTTC
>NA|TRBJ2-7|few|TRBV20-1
CSSRPGQGGYEQYF
TGCAGTTCACGGCCGGGGCAGGGGGGGTACGAGCAGTACTTC
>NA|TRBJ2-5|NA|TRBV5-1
CASSPYPRETQYF
TGCGCCAGCAGTCCTTATCCTCGGGAGACCCAGTACTTC
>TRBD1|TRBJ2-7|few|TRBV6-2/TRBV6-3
CASSPPSPRQGRPYEQYF
TGTGCCAGCAGCCCCCCCTCCCCAAGACAGGGAAGACCCTACGAGCAGTACTTC
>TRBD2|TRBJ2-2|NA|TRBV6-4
CASSARGDDTGELFF
TGTGCCAGCAGTGCGCGGGGGGACGACACCGGGGAGCTGTTTTTT
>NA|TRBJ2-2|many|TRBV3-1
CASSQESIGFAGELFF
TGTGCCAGCAGCCAAGAAAGTATAGGGTTCGCCGGGGAGCTGTTTTTT
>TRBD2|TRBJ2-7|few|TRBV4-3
CASSQDLLTGGRSEQYF
TGCGCCAGCAGCCAAGATCTATTAACGGGAGGAAGGAGCGAGCAGTACTTC
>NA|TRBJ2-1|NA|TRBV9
CASSEASVSYNEQFF
TGTGCCAGCAGCGAAGCGAGCGTCTCCTACAATGAGCAGTTCTTC
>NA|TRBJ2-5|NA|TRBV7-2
CASSLVTGERYF
TGTGCCAGCAGCTTAGTAACGGGAGAGCGGTACTTC
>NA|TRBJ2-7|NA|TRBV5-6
CASSSGGRDNYEQYF
TGTGCCAGCAGCTCCGGAGGTAGGGATAACTACGAGCAGTACTTC
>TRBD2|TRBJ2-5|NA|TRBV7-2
CASSLFGTSEETQYF
TGTGCCAGCAGCTTGTTTGGGACTAGCGAGGAGACCCAGTACTTC
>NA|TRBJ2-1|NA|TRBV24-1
CATSDSGSNYNEQFF
TGTGCCACCAGTGATTCGGGGTCTAATTACAATGAGCAGTTCTTC
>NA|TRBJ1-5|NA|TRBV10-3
CAISVGIGEQPQHF
TGTGCCATCAGTGTTGGTATTGGGGAGCAGCCCCAGCATTTT
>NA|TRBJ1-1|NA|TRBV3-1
CASGGLMNTEAFF
TGTGCCAGCGGAGGACTGATGAACACTGAAGCTTTCTTT
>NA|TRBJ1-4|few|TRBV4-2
CASSQDLRQGGEKLFF
TGTGCCAGCAGCCAAGATCTGCGGCAGGGAGGTGAAAAACTGTTTTTT
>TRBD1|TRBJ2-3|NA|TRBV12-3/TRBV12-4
CASVQEDRDTDTQYF
TGTGCCAGCGTTCAGGAGGACAGGGACACAGATACGCAGTATTTT
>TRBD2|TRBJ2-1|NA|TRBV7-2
CASSSLAGFGQFF
TGTGCCAGCAGTTCACTAGCGGGATTCGGGCAGTTCTTC
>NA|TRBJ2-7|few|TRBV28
CASSSASTYEQYF
TGTGCCAGCAGTTCGGCCTCCACCTACGAGCAGTACTTC
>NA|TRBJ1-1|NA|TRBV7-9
CAVGEAAEAFF
TGTGCCGTGGGGGAGGCGGCTGAAGCTTTCTTT
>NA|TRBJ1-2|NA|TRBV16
CASSQSSQGRGYTF
TGTGCCAGCAGCCAATCTTCGCAGGGACGGGGCTACACCTTC
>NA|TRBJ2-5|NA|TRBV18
CASSPSGLEAETQYF
TGTGCCAGCTCCCCCTCGGGACTCGAGGCGGAGACCCAGTACTTC
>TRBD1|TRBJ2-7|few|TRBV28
CASSFPTPHRGASYEQYF
TGTGCCAGCAGTTTTCCTACTCCTCACAGGGGAGCATCCTACGAGCAGTACTTC
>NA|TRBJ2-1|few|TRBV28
CASRSRLALHNEQFF
TGTGCCAGCAGATCTCGGCTAGCGCTTCACAATGAGCAGTTCTTC
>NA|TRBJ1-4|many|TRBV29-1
CSVVGLNEKLFF
TGCAGCGTTGTAGGGTTGAATGAAAAACTGTTTTTT
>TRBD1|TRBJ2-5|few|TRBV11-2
CASSSGQGLSQYF
TGTGCCAGCAGCTCCGGACAGGGACTTTCCCAGTACTTC
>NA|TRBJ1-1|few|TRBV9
CASSVGTQDEAFF
TGTGCCAGCAGCGTAGGGACGCAGGATGAAGCTTTCTTT
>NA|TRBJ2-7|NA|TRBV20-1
CSAPLHGDSYEQYF
TGCAGTGCTCCCCTACACGGTGACTCCTACGAGCAGTACTTC
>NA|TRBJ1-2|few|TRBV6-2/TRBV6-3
CASSTPVFNYGYTF
TGTGCCAGCAGTACTCCGGTCTTTAACTATGGCTACACCTTC
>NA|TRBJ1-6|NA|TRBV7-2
CASSSRGGLSNSPLHF
TGTGCCAGCAGCTCGCGGGGAGGCTTGTCGAATTCACCCCTCCACTTT
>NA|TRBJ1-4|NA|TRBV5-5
CASSPRLYEKLFF
TGTGCCAGCAGCCCCCGACTTTATGAAAAACTGTTTTTT
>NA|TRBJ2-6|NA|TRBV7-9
CASSPLDSTSGANVLTF
TGTGCCAGCAGCCCATTGGACAGTACCTCTGGGGCCAACGTCCTGACTTTC
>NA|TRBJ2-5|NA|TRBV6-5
CASSRFSTETQYF
TGTGCCAGCAGTCGATTTAGTACGGAGACCCAGTACTTC
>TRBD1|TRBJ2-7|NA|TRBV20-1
CSGNRDRGSYEQYF
TGCAGTGGTAACAGGGACAGGGGTTCCTACGAGCAGTACTTC
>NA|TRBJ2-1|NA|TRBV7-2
CASSLRGREQFF
TGTGCCAGCAGCTTGCGCGGTCGCGAGCAGTTCTTC
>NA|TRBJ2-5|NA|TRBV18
CASSPPTGKGETQYF
TGTGCCAGCTCACCACCCACAGGGAAGGGAGAGACCCAGTACTTC
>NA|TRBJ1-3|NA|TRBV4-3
CASSQDGLPGNTIYF
TGCGCCAGCAGCCAAGATGGCTTACCTGGAAACACCATATATTTT
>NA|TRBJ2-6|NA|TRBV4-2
CASSQDPRGEGGANVLTF
TGTGCCAGCAGCCAAGATCCCAGGGGTGAGGGTGGGGCCAACGTCCTGACTTTC
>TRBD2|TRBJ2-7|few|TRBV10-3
CAISESTSGDYEQYF
TGTGCCATCAGTGAGTCAACTAGCGGGGACTACGAGCAGTACTTC
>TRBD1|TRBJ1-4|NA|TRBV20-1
CSALTGWDEKLFF
TGCAGTGCTTTGACAGGGTGGGATGAAAAACTGTTTTTT